The 17 T cell receptor beta chains below were found in one sample sequenced in a study of T cells in localized non-small cell lung cancer. Some clones are missing from TCRdb's copy, which holds only in-frame ones; the method was immunoSEQ multiplex PCR. The sample includes around 1,700 clones, around 30% of them seen just once. The sequences come from normal lung tissue next to the tumor, collected before any cancer treatment. The receptors derive from a male donor at least 60 years old with stage II squamous cell lung carcinoma.

The chain joins TRBV6-8 to TRBJ1-1; TRBD1 aligns across 7 bases. The V segment lost 5 bases and the J segment 1 base; nucleotides outside the gene matches: 1. The CDR3 length is 13 residues. Germline loops: CDR1 MNHGY, CDR2 SAAAGT. The CDR3 nucleotides are TGTGCCAGCAGTCGACAGGGGAACACTGAAGCTTTCTTT. Residues: CASSRQGNTEAFF.

This clone showed up just a few times. This rearrangement joins TRBV6-4 to TRBJ2-7, with 10 bases fitting TRBD2. The CDR3 is made up of 13 amino acids. Germline CDR1 MRHNA, CDR2 SNTAGT. V dropped 10 bases and J dropped 4; count of bases not matched to a gene: 7. In DNA, the CDR3 is TGTGCCATTCAGCGGGAGGGGGATTACGAGCAGTACTTC. Translated: CAIQREGDYEQYF.

Here the CDR3 reads CASSPFQARQVNTEAFF. CDR3 coding DNA: TGTGCCAGCTCACCATTCCAGGCCCGACAGGTGAACACTGAAGCTTTCTTT. The chain joins TRBV18 to TRBJ1-1, with D possibly TRBD1 on 6 matching bases. CDR1 and CDR2 (germline): KGHSH, LQKENI. The CDR3 loop spans 17 amino acids. The V and J ends lost 2 bases and 0 bases respectively, with 16 bases between them.

This clone appeared once. V and J are TRBV19 and TRBJ2-4; D is unclear. The V and J ends lost 6 bases and 0 bases respectively, with 27 bases between them. Germline CDR1 LNHDA, CDR2 SQIVND (reference sequence). CDR3 size: 20 residues. CDR3 region: CASSTRMIQLPEIAKNIQYF. The CDR3 DNA reads TGTGCCAGTAGCACCCGAATGATCCAACTACCAGAGATAGCCAAAAACATTCAGTACTTC.

This clone appeared a few times. The chain couples TRBV6-8 to TRBJ1-1, with D possibly being TRBD1 (5 bases). The germline V gene has CDR1 MNHGY and CDR2 SAAAGT. This CDR3 contains 14 residues. Between the trimmed V and J ends, which lost 5 bases and 0 bases, there was a span of 10 bases. The CDR3 here is CASSRGGMNTEAFF. DNA of the CDR3: TGTGCCAGCAGTCGCGGGGGTATGAACACTGAAGCTTTCTTT.

In this sample, this clone is medium-sized. The chain combines TRBV11-3 with TRBJ2-3; possible D gene TRBD2, 6 bases. The V end lost 5 bases, the J end lost 4 bases, and 13 bases lay between the germline ends. The germline V gene encodes CDR1 SGHNT and CDR2 YENEEA. The CDR3 has 14 residues. CDR3 region: CASSQGGGADTQYF. In DNA form, the CDR3 reads TGTGCCAGCAGCCAAGGCGGAGGGGCAGATACGCAGTATTTT. The full variable domain, rest sourced from reference TRBV11-3 and TRBJ2-3, is EAGVVQSPRYKIIEKKQPVAFWCNPISGHNTLYWYLQNLGQGPELLIRYENEEAVDDSQLPKDRFSAERLKGVDSTLKIQPAELGDSAVYLCASSQGGGADTQYFGPGTRLTVL.

In this sample, this clone is medium-sized. The chain has TRBV6-8 and TRBJ2-7; TRBD2 matches 7 bases. This CDR3 is 14 amino acids long. Germline-derived CDR1 and CDR2 are MNHGY and SAAAGT. V lost 4 bases, J lost 5 bases, and 8 bases stayed unmatched. This chain's CDR3 is CASSLSSGGDEQYF. DNA for the CDR3: TGTGCCAGCAGTTTATCTAGCGGAGGGGACGAGCAGTACTTC.

This clone appeared a single time. The rearrangement joins TRBV19 to TRBJ1-5, with D unclear. The CDR3 has 16 amino acids. Germline V gives CDR1 LNHDA, CDR2 SQIVND (reference sequence). The V end was cut by 6 bases, the J end by 2 bases, with 17 bases between. CDR3 nucleotides: TGTGCCAGTAGGGACGGAGCTTATAGCGGCAATCAGCCCCAGCATTTT. Residues: CASRDGAYSGNQPQHF.

Within the sample, this clone is large (0.1 to 1%). This rearrangement joins TRBV28 to TRBJ1-2, with D maybe TRBD1 (6 bases). Trimming pared 1 base from V and 2 bases from J, leaving 17 bases between. CDR1 and CDR2 (germline): MDHEN, SYDVKM. CDR3 length: 17 residues. CDR3 region: CASSLSPGATVNYGYTF. In DNA, the CDR3 is TGTGCCAGCAGTTTATCCCCGGGGGCGACGGTCAACTATGGCTACACCTTC.

The V call is TRBV19, the J call TRBJ2-4, with TRBD2 matching over 9 bases. CDR3 length equals 17 residues. V gave up 6 bases and J gave up 0 bases; unmatched junction bases: 9. The germline gives CDR1 LNHDA, CDR2 SQIVND (reference sequence). CDR3 sequence reads: CASRLTSGNLAKNIQYF. Here the CDR3 DNA reads TGTGCCAGTAGGTTGACTAGCGGCAATTTAGCCAAAAACATTCAGTACTTC.

There are a few counts of this clone. Here the CDR3 reads CASSGFLDRRETQYF. The CDR3 DNA sequence: TGTGCCAGCAGCGGGTTCCTTGACAGGCGGGAGACCCAGTACTTC. The V call is TRBV11-3, the J call TRBJ2-5, with a weak D call TRBD1 (6 bases). CDR1 is SGHNT and CDR2 is YENEEA in the germline V gene. CDR3 length equals 15 residues. V lost 5 bases to trimming and J lost 5 bases, with 18 bases between them.

By sample fraction, this clone is large. The CDR3: CASSSPLRGDYNEQFF. The DNA of the CDR3 is TGTGCCAGCTCCAGCCCACTTCGGGGGGACTACAATGAGCAGTTCTTC. The chain combines TRBV18 with TRBJ2-1, with TRBD2 matching 7 bases. Germline V CDR1 and CDR2: KGHSH, LQKENI. CDR3 length: 16 residues. Trimming took 6 bases from V and 3 from J; bases not matched to a gene: 11.

By frequency in the sample, this clone is medium-sized (0.01 to 0.1%). The chain is built from TRBV9 and TRBJ1-2, with TRBD1 identical over 9 bases. Germline values: CDR1 SGDLS, CDR2 YYNGEE. Trimming at V came to 5 bases and at J to 7 bases, leaving 9 bases not matched to a gene. The CDR3 runs 14 residues. The CDR3 region is CASSEGRDRAGYTF. The CDR3 DNA reads TGTGCCAGCAGTGAAGGGCGGGACAGGGCTGGCTACACCTTC.

This chain links TRBV7-4 with TRBJ2-1; no reliable D call. The CDR3 spans 15 residues. Deletions cut 5 bases from V and 4 bases from J, with 15 bases between. The germline CDR1 and CDR2 sequences are SGHVT and SQSDAQ. The CDR3 region has the DNA TGTGCCAGCAGCGTAGAGGACGGGCCATACAATGAGCAGTTCTTC. It encodes CASSVEDGPYNEQFF.

The genes are TRBV29-1 and TRBJ2-5; TRBD2 aligns across 11 bases. Germline loops: CDR1 SQVTM, CDR2 ANQGSEA. This CDR3 contains 15 residues. J lost 9 bases, V lost 3 bases, and 12 bases had no gene match. In nucleotides, the CDR3 is TGCAGCGTTGACTCGGCTAGCGGGAGGAGTTTGGCCCAGTACTTC. Its protein is CSVDSASGRSLAQYF. Full variable domain (missing parts from reference TRBV29-1 and TRBJ2-5): SAVISQKPSRDICQRGTSLTIQCQVDSQVTMMFWYRQQPGQSLTLIATANQGSEATYESGFVIDKFPISRPNLTFSTLTVSNMSPEDSSIYLCSVDSASGRSLAQYFGPGTRLLVL.

This clone is large by share. The rearrangement uses TRBV29-1 and TRBJ1-3; 11 bases agree with TRBD1. With 7 bases clipped from V and 4 bases from J, the junction kept 9 bases outside the gene matches. CDR3 size: 15 residues. In germline, CDR1 is SQVTM, CDR2 ANQGSEA. CDR3 sequence: CSGFGQGAFGNTIYF. For the CDR3, the DNA is TGCAGCGGCTTCGGACAGGGGGCGTTCGGAAACACCATATATTTT.

The V and J genes are TRBV19 and TRBJ2-2, with a weak D call TRBD1 (5 bases). The germline gives CDR1 LNHDA, CDR2 SQIVND (reference sequence). This CDR3 is built from 14 residues. The V gene lost 2 bases and the J gene lost 4 bases, with 8 bases spanning the gap. The CDR3: CASSIQGATGELFF. In nucleotides, the CDR3 is TGTGCCAGTAGTATACAGGGCGCCACCGGGGAGCTGTTTTTT.